This T cell receptor beta chain was recovered during a study of blood T cell repertoires in COVID-19. Study overall: The origin of the acute and convalescent COVID-19 samples was the United States, Italy and Spain. The analysed material was cDNA or gDNA that came from T cells, B-cell-depleted T cells, or PBMCs.

In the study's own analysis: Estimated nucleated cell counts came from reference gene primer amplification. TCRdb's table, derived via immunoSEQ multiplex PCR, lists solely in-frame clones and lacks some. That table is the source of V, J and clone size, and D and trimming were worked out from the DNA. The data hold hundreds of thousands of clones, with around 84% observed a single time. Per the germline V gene, CDR1 is SGHRS and CDR2 is YFSETQ. The CDR3 has 14 amino acids. With 4 bases clipped from V and 6 bases from J, the junction kept 6 bases outside the gene matches. This sequence originates from a woman at least 80 years old with active or convalescent COVID-19. The sample taken for sequencing was peripheral blood. The genes are TRBV5-1 and TRBJ2-3; 9 bases match TRBD2. CDR3 DNA: TGCGCCAGCAGCCTCCCCAGCGGGGGGGATACGCAGTATTTT. Its protein product is CASSLPSGGDTQYF. Based on the CDR3 plus reference TRBV5-1 and TRBJ2-3, the full variable domain is KAGVTQTPRYLIKTRGQQVTLSCSPISGHRSVSWYQQTPGQGLQFLFEYFSETQRNKGNFPGRFSGRQFSNSRSEMNVSTLELGDSALYLCASSLPSGGDTQYFGPGTRLTVL.